Here is one T cell receptor (beta chain) with its context. Its antigen is undetermined. Whereas donors were nominally healthy upon sampling, unrecorded immune exposures were probable. Both 60 Vbeta primers and 13 Jbeta primers went into the PCR. Method: immunoSEQ multiplex PCR; TCRdb's copy keeps in-frame clones and lacks some. The sample includes 150,000 to 200,000 clones, 60% to 80% of them seen just once. The CDR3 length is 17 residues. Germline-derived CDR1 and CDR2 are SGHDT and YYEEEE. V lost 1 base and J lost 6; bases outside the gene matches: 10. This entry belongs to a study of cytomegalovirus exposure and HLA in healthy donors. Study information: Most donors, roughly 82% of 398 genotyped, fell in the Caucasian-associated ancestry cluster. Findings and caveats of the study: As was reported, the HLA-A and HLA-B alleles of most subjects were accurately predicted from TCR beta sequences.

Sequencing input: PBMCs. The source of this sequence is a man aged 55 to 69 in good health and CMV-seronegative. The chain has TRBV5-6 and TRBJ2-3; 11 bases fit TRBD2. The CDR3 region has the DNA TGTGCCAGCAGCTTGATTAGCGGGAGGGCCAGGAGTGATACGCAGTATTTT. It yields the protein CASSLISGRARSDTQYF.